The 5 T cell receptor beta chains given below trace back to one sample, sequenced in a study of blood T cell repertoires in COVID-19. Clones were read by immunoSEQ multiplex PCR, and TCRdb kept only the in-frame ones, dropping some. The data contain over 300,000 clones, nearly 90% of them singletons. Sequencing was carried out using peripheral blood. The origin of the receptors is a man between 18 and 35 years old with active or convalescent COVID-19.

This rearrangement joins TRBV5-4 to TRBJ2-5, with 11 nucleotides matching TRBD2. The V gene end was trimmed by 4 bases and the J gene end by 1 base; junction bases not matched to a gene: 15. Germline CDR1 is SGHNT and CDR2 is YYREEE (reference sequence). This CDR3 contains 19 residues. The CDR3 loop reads CASSPGWTRTSGPQETQYF. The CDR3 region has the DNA TGTGCCAGCAGCCCCGGGTGGACACGGACTAGCGGGCCCCAAGAGACCCAGTACTTC. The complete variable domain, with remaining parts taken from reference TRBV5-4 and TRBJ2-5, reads ETGVTQSPTHLIKTRGQQVTLRCSSQSGHNTVSWYQQALGQGPQFIFQYYREEENGRGNFPPRFSGLQFPNYSSELNVNALELDDSALYLCASSPGWTRTSGPQETQYFGPGTRLLVL.

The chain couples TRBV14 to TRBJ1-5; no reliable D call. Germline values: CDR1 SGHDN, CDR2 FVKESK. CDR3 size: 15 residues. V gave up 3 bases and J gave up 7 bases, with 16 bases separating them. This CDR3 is CASSQARIIGQPQHF. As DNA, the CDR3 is TGTGCCAGCAGCCAGGCCCGGATAATCGGGCAGCCCCAGCATTTT.

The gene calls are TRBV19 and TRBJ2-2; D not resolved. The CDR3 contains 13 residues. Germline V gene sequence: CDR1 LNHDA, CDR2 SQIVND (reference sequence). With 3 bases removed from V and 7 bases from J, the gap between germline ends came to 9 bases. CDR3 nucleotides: TGTGCCAGTAGTATCAAACTTGGCGGGGAGCTGTTTTTT. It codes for CASSIKLGGELFF.

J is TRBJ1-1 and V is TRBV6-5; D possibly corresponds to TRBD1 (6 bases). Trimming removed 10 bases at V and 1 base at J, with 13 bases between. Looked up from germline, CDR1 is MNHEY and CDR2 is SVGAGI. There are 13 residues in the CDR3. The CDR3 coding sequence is TGTGCCACCGCCGGGACACAGAACACTGAAGCTTTCTTT. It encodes CATAGTQNTEAFF.

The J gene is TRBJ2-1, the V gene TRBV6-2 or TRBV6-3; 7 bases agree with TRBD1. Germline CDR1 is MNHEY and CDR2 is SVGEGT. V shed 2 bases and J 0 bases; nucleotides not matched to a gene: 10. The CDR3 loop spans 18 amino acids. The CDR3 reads CASSYATDRDHSYNEQFF. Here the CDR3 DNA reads TGTGCCAGCAGTTACGCTACCGACAGGGACCACTCCTACAATGAGCAGTTCTTC.